The 20 T cell receptor beta chains listed next were all sequenced from one sample in a study of spatial heterogeneity in lung cancer. Using its own MiXCR run on the 5' RACE reads, TCRdb lists one record per CDR3 protein. The data show about 8,400 distinct CDR3 sequences, approximately 9.8% seen once. The time point is: sample taken at primary tumor resection. Material: normal lung tissue next to the tumor, obtained at surgery. The receptor set was obtained from a male donor with early-stage non-small cell lung cancer.

Relative to its sample, this clonotype is medium-sized (0.01 to 0.1%). CDR3 in amino acids: CASSPPGLMRDEQFF. Here the CDR3 DNA reads TGTGCCAGCTCACCTCCCGGCCTCATGAGGGATGAGCAGTTCTTC. The chain couples TRBV18 to TRBJ2-1, with D possibly being TRBD2 (5 bases). The germline V gene encodes CDR1 KGHSH and CDR2 LQKENI. Deletions cut 3 bases from V and 8 bases from J, with 17 bases between. The CDR3 contains 15 residues.

This clonotype was observed at least ten times. The genes are TRBV28 and TRBJ2-7, with unresolved D. With 2 bases removed from V and 0 bases from J, the gap between germline ends came to 14 bases. Germline-derived CDR1 and CDR2 are MDHEN and SYDVKM. The CDR3 totals 16 residues. In DNA form, the CDR3 reads TGTGCCAGCAGTTTAATACTCGGGCTGATCTCCTACGAGCAGTACTTC. This encodes CASSLILGLISYEQYF.

This clonotype was found a few times. V is TRBV7-9 and J is TRBJ2-7; D may correspond to TRBD1 or TRBD2 (6 bases each). The CDR3 runs 12 residues. Germline CDR1 and CDR2: SEHNR and FQNEAQ (reference sequence). The V end lost 6 bases, the J end lost 2 bases, and 8 bases lay between the germline ends. CDR3 region: CASRGGPYEQYF. DNA of the CDR3: TGTGCCAGCAGAGGGGGGCCCTACGAGCAGTACTTC.

As to this clonotype: The DNA is left out, because the CDR3 cannot be placed on it with certainty; the CDR3 is given as TCRdb lists it. The chain uses TRBV7-6 and TRBJ2-7; TRBD2 is the table's D call and was not checked against the DNA. The CDR3 contains 23 residues when both ends are counted. Looked up from germline, CDR1 is SGHVS and CDR2 is FNYEAQ. CDR3 protein: CASSFYICSARRASSGSSYEQYF.

This clonotype was picked up many times. The DNA of the CDR3 is TGTGCCAGCAGCTCCGGACAGGGGTTCGAAGAGACCCAGTACTTC. Translating it yields CASSSGQGFEETQYF. The V and J genes are TRBV7-2 and TRBJ2-5; 9 nucleotides match TRBD1. The V gene's germline CDR1 is SGHTA and CDR2 FQGNSA. Trimming removed 4 bases from V and 3 bases from J; junction bases left unmatched: 6. The CDR3 spans 15 residues.

The sample holds many counts of this clonotype. The chain carries TRBV20-1 and TRBJ2-7; TRBD2 aligns across 12 bases. Per germline, CDR1 DFQATT and CDR2 SNEGSKA (reference sequence). V dropped 3 bases and J dropped 2; count of bases not matched to a gene: 2. This CDR3 has 14 amino acids. The chain's CDR3 is CSARSSGGAYEQYF. The CDR3 DNA is TGCAGTGCTAGGTCTAGCGGGGGGGCCTACGAGCAGTACTTC.

Ten or more counts support this clonotype. This sequence joins TRBV5-6 and TRBJ2-1, with 9 nucleotides matching TRBD1. Unmatched junction bases numbered 10, after V lost 5 bases and J lost 7 bases. Germline CDR1 SGHDT, CDR2 YYEEEE. The CDR3 contains 15 residues. The CDR3 DNA sequence: TGTGCCAGCAGACCCTCCGGGACAGGGAGGAATGAGCAGTTCTTC. Protein sequence: CASRPSGTGRNEQFF.

The gene calls are TRBV3-1 and TRBJ2-2, with a weak D call TRBD2 (6 bases). Looked up from germline, CDR1 is LGHDT and CDR2 is YNNKEL (reference sequence). CDR3 length: 16 residues. The V gene lost 4 bases and the J gene lost 0 bases, with 12 bases spanning the gap. This chain's CDR3 is CASSPRTISNTGELFF. The CDR3 region has the DNA TGTGCCAGCAGCCCTCGGACTATATCGAACACCGGGGAGCTGTTTTTT.

The chain recombines TRBV10-1 with TRBJ2-7; D perhaps matches TRBD2 (5 bases). Between the trimmed V and J ends, which lost 4 bases and 6 bases, there was a span of 13 bases. This CDR3 contains 13 residues. Per the germline V gene, CDR1 is WNHNN and CDR2 is SYGVQD (reference sequence). CDR3 residues: CASSVQQAGEQYF. CDR3 sequence (DNA): TGCGCCAGCAGTGTTCAGCAGGCGGGCGAGCAGTACTTC.

V is TRBV5-4 and J is TRBJ1-1; D is unresolved. With 4 bases removed from V and 1 base from J, the gap between germline ends came to 11 bases. The CDR3 length is 14 residues. In germline, CDR1 is SGHNT, CDR2 YYREEE (reference sequence). This CDR3 reads CASSPLEENTEAFF. CDR3 nucleotide sequence: TGTGCCAGCAGCCCACTGGAGGAGAACACTGAAGCTTTCTTT.

The sample holds many counts of this clonotype. This chain uses TRBV3-1 with TRBJ2-2; D may be TRBD1 (6 bases). Germline V gene lookup returns CDR1 LGHDT and CDR2 YNNKEL (reference sequence). The CDR3 is 15 residues long. V was pared by 2 bases and J by 0 bases, with 7 bases between. CDR3 nucleotide sequence: TGTGCCAGCAGCCAACGGACAGCGAACACCGGGGAGCTGTTTTTT. Translating gives CASSQRTANTGELFF.

This clonotype was observed many times. This chain links TRBV7-9 with TRBJ2-4; 8 positions match TRBD2. The CDR3 runs to 16 residues. The V gene's germline CDR1 is SEHNR and CDR2 FQNEAQ (reference sequence). V trimming: 5 bases; J trimming: 2 bases; junction bases outside the gene matches: 8. The CDR3, as DNA: TGTGCCAGCAGCCGGGAGGGACCAGGAACCAAAAACATTCAGTACTTC. Residues: CASSREGPGTKNIQYF. Full variable domain (rest looked up from reference TRBV7-9 and TRBJ2-4): DTGVSQNPRHKITKRGQNVTFRCDPISEHNRLYWYRQTLGQGPEFLTYFQNEAQLEKSRLLSDRFSAERPKGSFSTLEIQRTEQGDSAMYLCASSREGPGTKNIQYFGAGTRLSVL.

The chain is built from TRBV4-2 and TRBJ2-4, with D possibly being TRBD1 or TRBD2 (6 bases each). This CDR3 has 21 residues. The germline gives CDR1 LGHNA, CDR2 YNFKEQ. Between the trimmed V and J ends, which lost 1 base and 0 bases, there was a span of 25 bases. In DNA form, the CDR3 reads TGTGCCAGCAGCCAAGTATCGTCGGCAGGGGCGGGGACCCTAGCCAAAAACATTCAGTACTTC. Translating gives CASSQVSSAGAGTLAKNIQYF.

This clonotype came up a few times. V and J are TRBV19 and TRBJ1-2, with 8 bases matching TRBD1. CDR3 length: 14 residues. V lost 5 bases and J lost 5; bases outside the gene matches: 7. Germline-derived CDR1 and CDR2 are LNHDA and SQIVND (reference sequence). The CDR3 DNA is TGTGCCAGTAGTTCGACAGGGGAGGTTTATGGCTACACCTTC. Translating it yields CASSSTGEVYGYTF.

There are many counts of this clonotype. The genes are TRBV27 and TRBJ1-5, with D possibly being TRBD1 (6 bases). Per the germline V gene, CDR1 is MNHEY and CDR2 is SMNVEV (reference sequence). This CDR3 comprises 15 residues. V gave up 2 bases and J gave up 1 base, with 9 bases separating them. The CDR3 nucleotides read TGTGCCAGCAGTTTAGGGGGGCAAAGCAATCAGCCCCAGCATTTT. It specifies CASSLGGQSNQPQHF.

In this sample, this clonotype is medium-sized. The rearrangement links TRBV29-1 to TRBJ2-2; D gene unclear. The CDR3 length is 12 residues. Germline V CDR1 and CDR2: SQVTM, ANQGSEA. V was clipped by 3 bases and J by 2 bases, with 4 bases between them. The CDR3 spells CSVDVNTGELFF. In DNA form, the CDR3 reads TGCAGCGTTGACGTTAACACCGGGGAGCTGTTTTTT.

Ten or more counts support this clonotype. The chain joins TRBV4-3 to TRBJ1-2; D possibly corresponds to TRBD1 (6 bases). CDR1 and CDR2 from the germline V gene are LGHNA and YSLEER. This CDR3 comprises 14 residues. V was cut by 0 bases and J by 6 bases, with 11 bases left in between. In DNA form, the CDR3 reads TGCGCCAGCAGCCAAGATCGGCGGGGGCATGGCTACACCTTC. Protein sequence: CASSQDRRGHGYTF.

This clonotype was detected ten times or more. This rearrangement joins TRBV11-2 to TRBJ1-3; tentative D call: TRBD1 (6 bases). The germline V and J ends were trimmed by 3 bases and 4 bases, with 10 bases remaining between them. Per the germline V gene, CDR1 is SGHAT and CDR2 is FQNNGV. This CDR3 has 14 amino acids. Here the CDR3 DNA reads TGTGCCAGCAGCTTCGGGACACCCGGAAACACCATATATTTT. This sequence encodes CASSFGTPGNTIYF.

This clonotype qualifies as medium-sized. The J gene is TRBJ2-1, the V gene TRBV5-6, with 7 positions matching TRBD2. Germline lookup yields CDR1 SGHDT and CDR2 YYEEEE. The CDR3 is 15 residues long. V gave up 7 bases and J gave up 0 bases; unmatched junction bases: 7. CDR3 nucleotides: TGTGCCAGCGGCCCGGGACTACTCTCCTACAATGAGCAGTTCTTC. It is translated as CASGPGLLSYNEQFF.

Ten or more counts support this clonotype. The chain has TRBV3-1 and TRBJ2-5, with 9 bases identical to TRBD2. V was clipped by 2 bases and J by 5 bases; unmatched bases: 6. The CDR3 is made up of 15 amino acids. Germline lookup yields CDR1 LGHDT and CDR2 YNNKEL (reference sequence). As DNA, the CDR3 is TGTGCCAGCAGCCAACCGCGGGGGGGCGGTGAGACCCAGTACTTC. Translating gives CASSQPRGGGETQYF.